The 13 T cell receptor beta chains in this list originate from one sample, sequenced in a study of T-cell memory formation after mild COVID-19. TCRdb analysed the 5' RACE reads with MiXCR anew, one entry per CDR3 protein. Counted here are about half a million distinct CDR3 sequences, about 20% occurring once; the ten biggest clones make up more than 9%. The specimen was PBMCs or a T cell subset sorted from them (not recorded which). The receptors were gathered from an adult woman who had mild COVID-19 (a few samples of this study predate the infection). Cell type and time point are not known.

The chain links TRBV7-9 to TRBJ2-4, with TRBD2 identical over 9 bases. Germline CDR1 and CDR2: SEHNR and FQNEAQ (reference sequence). The CDR3 totals 16 residues. Germline trimming cut 5 bases from V and 3 bases from J; bases unmatched to any gene: 8. The CDR3 bases are TGTGCCAGCAGCCCCCACGGACTAGCGTTCAAAAACATTCAGTACTTC. Its protein product is CASSPHGLAFKNIQYF.

The chain joins TRBV6-5 to TRBJ1-1; 8 nucleotides line up with TRBD1. Germline V lookup: CDR1 MNHEY, CDR2 SVGAGI. The CDR3 has 14 residues. Germline trimming cut 5 bases from V and 4 bases from J; bases unmatched to any gene: 6. CDR3 nucleotide sequence: TGTGCCAGCAGTCTAGGACAGGGTCGCACTGAAGCTTTCTTT. Translated, it gives CASSLGQGRTEAFF.

The rearrangement links TRBV5-1 to TRBJ1-1; TRBD1 aligns across 10 bases. This CDR3 comprises 16 residues. Losses at the gene ends were 0 bases for V and 4 bases for J; bases not matched to a gene: 6. The germline CDR1 and CDR2 sequences are SGHRS and YFSETQ. The CDR3: CASSLEGQGTLTEAFF. As DNA, the CDR3 is TGCGCCAGCAGCTTGGAGGGACAGGGGACTCTCACTGAAGCTTTCTTT.

The rearrangement links TRBV20-1 to TRBJ1-5, with TRBD1 matching 11 bases. CDR3 length: 18 residues. Germline V lookup: CDR1 DFQATT, CDR2 SNEGSKA (reference sequence). Trimming removed 3 bases from V and 1 base from J; junction bases left unmatched: 11. CDR3 DNA: TGCAGTGCTAGGAGAGGGGACAGGGGGTGGTTAAGCAATCAGCCCCAGCATTTT. Its translation: CSARRGDRGWLSNQPQHF.

V usage is TRBV7-9 and J usage is TRBJ1-5, with D possibly being TRBD1 (5 bases). V lost 6 bases to trimming and J lost 0 bases, with 18 bases between them. CDR3 size: 17 residues. Germline V gives CDR1 SEHNR, CDR2 FQNEAQ (reference sequence). CDR3 nucleotide sequence: TGTGCCAGCAGTCTTAGACTAAGGGACGGTAGCAATCAGCCCCAGCATTTT. It specifies CASSLRLRDGSNQPQHF.

This rearrangement joins TRBV12-3 or TRBV12-4 to TRBJ1-1; D remains ambiguous. Trimming stripped 3 bases from V and 4 bases from J, with 15 bases between. CDR3 size: 15 residues. DNA of the CDR3: TGTGCCAGCAGTTTGCGACAAGCCTTGGCCACTGAAGCTTTCTTT. It is translated as CASSLRQALATEAFF.

This clonotype came up many times. The rearrangement uses TRBV5-5 and TRBJ2-1, with 7 bases that match TRBD1. The ends lost 3 bases at V and 9 bases at J; junction bases unmatched: 18. Germline CDR1 is SGHKS and CDR2 is YYEKEE (reference sequence). This CDR3 comprises 17 residues. CDR3 region: CASSSELETGSRGEQFF. For the CDR3, the DNA is TGTGCCAGCAGCTCCGAACTAGAGACAGGGTCAAGGGGTGAGCAGTTCTTC.

There are many counts of this clonotype. The chain employs TRBV12-3 or TRBV12-4 and TRBJ2-3; TRBD1 agrees at 10 bases. CDR3 length: 16 amino acids. The V segment lost 6 bases and the J segment 1 base; nucleotides outside the gene matches: 7. In DNA form, the CDR3 reads TGTGCCAGCAGCCGTACCGGGACAGGGGGCACAGATACGCAGTATTTT. Translated: CASSRTGTGGTDTQYF.

The chain combines TRBV20-1 with TRBJ2-5, with D possibly matching TRBD2 (5 bases). The CDR3 runs 13 residues. The V end was cut by 0 bases, the J end by 3 bases, with 8 bases between. CDR1 is DFQATT, CDR2 SNEGSKA, per germline (reference sequence). The CDR3 DNA sequence: TGCAGTGCTAGAGAGGACTTGAAAGAGACCCAGTACTTC. Protein product: CSAREDLKETQYF.

This clonotype appeared a few times. CDR3 nucleotides: TGCGCCAGCAGCTTGGGTGACCCAGCCTACGAGCAGTACTTC. Residues: CASSLGDPAYEQYF. The J gene is TRBJ2-7, the V gene TRBV5-1; D not certain. The germline gives CDR1 SGHRS, CDR2 YFSETQ. The CDR3 is 14 residues long. Trimming removed 0 bases at V and 2 bases at J, with 9 bases between.

In this sample, this clonotype turned up many times. The chain links TRBV6-2 or TRBV6-3 to TRBJ2-1, with a possible D match to TRBD2 (5 bases). CDR1 MNHEY and CDR2 SVGEGT come from the germline V gene. Trimming took 2 bases from V and 2 from J, leaving 19 bases between them. CDR3 size: 18 residues. CDR3 sequence reads: CASSYQPLSGHPYNEQFF. In DNA, the CDR3 is TGTGCCAGCAGTTACCAGCCTTTGAGCGGTCATCCCTACAATGAGCAGTTCTTC.

The CDR3 coding sequence is TGTGCCAGCAGCTCCGGGTGGGCTTCTAACTATGGCTACACCTTC. This sequence encodes CASSSGWASNYGYTF. V is TRBV7-8 and J is TRBJ1-2; D is uncertain. Germline V gene data show CDR1 as SGHVS and CDR2 as FQNEAQ. The CDR3 is 15 amino acids. V was trimmed by 4 bases and J by 0 bases, leaving 12 bases between them. Full variable domain (rest looked up from reference TRBV7-8 and TRBJ1-2): GAGVSQSPRYKVAKRGQDVALRCDPISGHVSLFWYQQALGQGPEFLTYFQNEAQLDKSGLPSDRFFAERPEGSVSTLKIQRTQQEDSAVYLCASSSGWASNYGYTFGSGTRLTVV.

The chain couples TRBV12-3 or TRBV12-4 to TRBJ2-5; TRBD1 matches 8 bases. The CDR3 consists of 14 residues. V trimming: 6 bases; J trimming: 5 bases; junction bases outside the gene matches: 8. The CDR3 DNA sequence: TGTGCCAGCAGCCAGGGGGCTGTGGATGAGACCCAGTACTTC. Encoded protein: CASSQGAVDETQYF.